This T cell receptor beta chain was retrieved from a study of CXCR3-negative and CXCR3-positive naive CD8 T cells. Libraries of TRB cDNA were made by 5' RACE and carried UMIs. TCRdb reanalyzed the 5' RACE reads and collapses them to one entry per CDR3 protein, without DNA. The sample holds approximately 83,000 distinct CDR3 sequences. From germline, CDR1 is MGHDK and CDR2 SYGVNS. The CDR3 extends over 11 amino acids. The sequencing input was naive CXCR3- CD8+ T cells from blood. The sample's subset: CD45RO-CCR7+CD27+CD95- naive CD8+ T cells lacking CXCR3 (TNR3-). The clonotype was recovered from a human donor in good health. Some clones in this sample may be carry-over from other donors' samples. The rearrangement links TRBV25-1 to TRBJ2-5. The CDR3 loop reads CATQVGETQYF. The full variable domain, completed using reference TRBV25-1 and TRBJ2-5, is EADIYQTPRYLVIGTGKKITLECSQTMGHDKMYWYQQDPGMELHLIHYSYGVNSTEKGDLSSESTVSRIRTEHFPLTLESARPSHTSQYLCATQVGETQYFGPGTRLLVL.